This TCR beta chain derives from a study of T-cell reconstitution after alpha-beta-depleted transplantation in children. Study-level results: Where alpha-beta T cells came from about two months after transplant was reportedly several hundred expanded graft clones. T cells produced anew were the main source of T-cell counts and diversity one year after transplant.

About this clonotype itself: Antigen specificity is unknown.

The germline gives CDR1 GTSNPN, CDR2 SVGIG (reference sequence). Trimming cost V 2 bases and J 2 bases; bases outside gene matches: 7. CDR3 length: 16 residues. Using unique molecular identifiers, the investigators prepared the TCRbeta library. TCRdb independently ran MiXCR on the PCR reads; one entry per CDR3 protein. The sample carries a few hundred thousand distinct CDR3 sequences, around two fifths recorded once. Sequences were derived from PBMCs, sampled before TCRalphabeta/CD19-depleted stem cell transplant. This clonotype originated in a girl aged 2 to 10 with aplastic anemia, due to receive a stem cell transplant. The chain is built from TRBV30 and TRBJ2-1, with 9 bases that match TRBD1. The CDR3 reads CAWSSRDRETYNEQFF. The CDR3 DNA follows: TGTGCCTGGAGTTCCCGGGACAGGGAAACCTACAATGAGCAGTTCTTC.